This T cell receptor (beta chain) derives from a study of naive and memory T cell subsets. Note on this clonotype: Its antigen is not identified.

Overall study findings and caveats: In CD4 and CD8 cells, diversity dropped from naive through EMRA. In naive cells, over 95% of TCR sequences were seen only once. A few larger clonotypes appeared in naive repertoires, especially CD8, possibly memory cells re-expressing CD45RA.

The beta constant-region primer was an equimolar mix of two oligonucleotides covering TRBC1 and TRBC2. The ligated cDNA underwent four PCR rounds using SP2 and nested alpha and beta constant-region primers. TCRdb redid the calling of the UMI-ligation and nested PCR reads with MiXCR, one entry per CDR3 protein. The sample has roughly 83,000 distinct CDR3 sequences, approximately 10% seen once; the top ten hold more than 0.11%. The TCR comes from a human donor in good health. The material sequenced was naive CD4+ T cells from blood.

CDR3 amino acids: CSVEDGGWGKNIQYF. In DNA, the CDR3 is TGCAGCGTTGAAGATGGGGGATGGGGCAAAAACATTCAGTACTTC. The chain has TRBV29-1 and TRBJ2-4; tentatively, D is TRBD1 or TRBD2 (5 bases each). V was trimmed by 0 bases and J by 3 bases, leaving 12 bases between them. The length of the CDR3 is 15 residues. Germline lookup yields CDR1 SQVTM and CDR2 ANQGSEA.